The 20 T cell receptor beta chains below come from one sample, sequenced in a study of T cells after posttransplantation cyclophosphamide. Measured with immunoSEQ multiplex PCR; TCRdb has only the in-frame clones, and not every one. The profile covers about 24,000 clones, none occurring a single time. Sequenced sample: PBMCs. These receptors all come from a woman in her forties or fifties in good health, CMV-negative, and a related stem cell transplant donor.

This clone was observed at least ten times. The V and J genes are TRBV5-1 and TRBJ1-1; D ambiguous. There are 13 residues in the CDR3. Trimming removed 1 base from V and 3 bases from J, with 7 bases in between. CDR1 SGHRS and CDR2 YFSETQ come from the germline V gene. CDR3 sequence reads: CASSLLGDTEAFF. Here the CDR3 DNA reads TGCGCCAGCAGCTTGCTGGGAGACACTGAAGCTTTCTTT.

In its sample, this clone was seen many times. The rearrangement joins TRBV5-6 to TRBJ2-7; 10 bases line up with TRBD1. Germline trimming cut 0 bases from V and 5 bases from J; bases unmatched to any gene: 5. The CDR3 contains 15 residues. Germline V gene sequence: CDR1 SGHDT, CDR2 YYEEEE. CDR3 amino acids: CASSLEDRGFDEQYF. The CDR3 DNA is TGTGCCAGCAGCTTGGAGGACAGGGGGTTCGACGAGCAGTACTTC.

This clone was detected ten times or more. The chain combines TRBV6-5 with TRBJ1-2, with TRBD1 matching 7 bases. CDR1 MNHEY and CDR2 SVGAGI come from the germline V gene. Trimming removed 1 base from V and 8 bases from J; junction bases left unmatched: 4. CDR3 length: 13 amino acids. The CDR3 sequence is CASSYWDSNGYTF. In DNA form, the CDR3 reads TGTGCCAGCAGTTACTGGGACAGCAACGGCTACACCTTC.

This clone has ten or more counts. J is TRBJ2-7 and V is TRBV27; no clear D. The CDR3 has 15 residues. CDR1 MNHEY and CDR2 SMNVEV come from the germline V gene (reference sequence). V shed 6 bases and J shed 0 bases, with 15 bases lying between them. This CDR3 is CASSTAKSLSYEQYF. Here the CDR3 DNA reads TGTGCCAGCAGCACCGCGAAGAGCCTCTCCTACGAGCAGTACTTC.

The sample holds many counts of this clone. The chain combines TRBV5-4 with TRBJ2-1, with 10 bases that match TRBD1. After removal of 4 bases from V and 7 bases from J, the junction contained 2 bases not matched to a gene. The CDR3 extends over 13 amino acids. Germline CDR1 and CDR2: SGHNT and YYREEE (reference sequence). The CDR3 loop is CASSPGQGNEQFF. The CDR3 DNA sequence: TGTGCCAGCAGCCCGGGACAGGGGAATGAGCAGTTCTTC. The variable domain in full, with the rest retrieved from reference TRBV5-4 and TRBJ2-1, is ETGVTQSPTHLIKTRGQQVTLRCSSQSGHNTVSWYQQALGQGPQFIFQYYREEENGRGNFPPRFSGLQFPNYSSELNVNALELDDSALYLCASSPGQGNEQFFGPGTRLTVL.

This clone was counted only a few times. Here the CDR3 reads CASGHDSGGGNEQYF. The CDR3 nucleotides read TGTGCTAGTGGTCACGACAGCGGGGGGGGGAACGAGCAGTACTTC. J is TRBJ2-5 and V is TRBV12-5; 10 positions match TRBD2. The closer fit of TRBJ2-7 to the DNA end suggests the J call may be wrong. CDR3 length: 15 amino acids. Germline-derived CDR1 and CDR2 are LGHNT and FRNRAP.

In its sample, this clone was seen many times. CDR3 residues: CSVRDETQYF. The CDR3 coding sequence is TGCAGCGTTCGGGATGAGACCCAGTACTTC. V is TRBV29-1 and J is TRBJ2-5; D is perhaps TRBD2 (5 bases). Trimming stripped 5 bases from V and 5 bases from J, with 6 bases between. Germline V CDR1 and CDR2: SQVTM, ANQGSEA. The CDR3 consists of 10 residues.

This clone was seen ten or more times. The rearrangement joins TRBV18 to TRBJ1-5; D perhaps matches TRBD1 (6 bases). Trimming took 2 bases from V and 0 from J, leaving 8 bases between them. Germline CDR1 KGHSH, CDR2 LQKENI. This CDR3 spans 15 amino acids. This CDR3 reads CASSPAGVSNQPQHF. In DNA, the CDR3 is TGTGCCAGCTCACCAGCAGGGGTTAGCAATCAGCCCCAGCATTTT. The full variable domain, rest sourced from reference TRBV18 and TRBJ1-5, is NAGVMQNPRHLVRRRGQEARLRCSPMKGHSHVYWYRQLPEEGLKFMVYLQKENIIDESGMPKERFSAEFPKEGPSILRIQQVVRGDSAAYFCASSPAGVSNQPQHFGDGTRLSIL.

The sample holds many counts of this clone. The chain uses TRBV5-4 and TRBJ2-5; the match to TRBD2 covers 11 bases. The end of the DNA is better explained by TRBJ2-7, so the J call may be wrong. CDR1 is SGHNT and CDR2 is YYREEE in the germline V gene (reference sequence). The CDR3 has 16 residues. The CDR3 here is CASSLGPSGRTYEQYF. The CDR3 DNA follows: TGTGCCAGCAGCTTGGGGCCTAGCGGGAGGACATACGAGCAGTACTTC.

This clone has at least ten counts. The J gene is TRBJ2-7, the V gene TRBV5-6, with 12 bases that match TRBD2. Germline CDR1 and CDR2: SGHDT and YYEEEE. Trimming cost V 1 base and J 6 bases; bases outside gene matches: 5. This CDR3 has 15 amino acids. CDR3 coding DNA: TGTGCCAGCAGCTTGTCTCCGACTAGCGGGAGCGAGCAGTACTTC. It codes for CASSLSPTSGSEQYF.

The table lists this clone with many counts. This chain links TRBV28 with TRBJ1-5; 8 bases match TRBD1. The CDR3 is made up of 14 amino acids. The germline V gene has CDR1 MDHEN and CDR2 SYDVKM. With 5 bases clipped from V and 3 bases from J, the junction kept 3 bases outside the gene matches. As DNA, the CDR3 is TGTGCCAGCAGTAAGGACAGGGCCAATCAGCCCCAGCATTTT. Its translation is CASSKDRANQPQHF.

This clone has just a few counts. The chain uses TRBV2 and TRBJ1-6; D is unclear. CDR1 and CDR2 (germline): SNHLY, FYNNEI. The V gene lost 2 bases and the J gene lost 8 bases, with 7 bases spanning the gap. The CDR3 contains 13 residues. The CDR3 bases are TGTGCCAGCAGTGAACGGAGGGATTCACCCCTCCACTTT. Its protein product is CASSERRDSPLHF.

This clone came up many times. This chain connects TRBV28 to TRBJ1-1; possibly TRBD1 for D (6 bases). V was cut by 2 bases and J by 0 bases, with 13 bases left in between. Germline-derived CDR1 and CDR2 are MDHEN and SYDVKM. CDR3 size: 16 residues. In nucleotides, the CDR3 is TGTGCCAGCAGTTTAATGGGGGCTACCTTGAACACTGAAGCTTTCTTT. It encodes CASSLMGATLNTEAFF.

This clone was seen many times. The V and J genes are TRBV5-4 and TRBJ2-2, with unresolved D. Germline-derived CDR1 and CDR2 are SGHNT and YYREEE (reference sequence). With 0 bases removed from V and 0 bases from J, the gap between germline ends came to 9 bases. The CDR3 has 16 amino acids. This CDR3 reads CASSLGAVTNTGELFF. The CDR3 bases are TGTGCCAGCAGCTTGGGCGCCGTAACGAACACCGGGGAGCTGTTTTTT.

There are many counts of this clone. The chain uses TRBV4-1 and TRBJ2-2; 8 bases map to TRBD1. CDR3 length: 18 amino acids. CDR1 is MGHRA and CDR2 is YSYEKL in the germline V gene. V was pared by 0 bases and J by 4 bases, with 10 bases of the junction left unmatched. CDR3 residues: CASSQEPVQGAVTGELFF. The CDR3 DNA reads as TGCGCCAGCAGCCAAGAACCCGTGCAGGGGGCCGTCACCGGGGAGCTGTTTTTT.

In its sample, this clone was seen many times. The chain links TRBV6-5 to TRBJ1-2; the match to TRBD1 covers 10 bases. The germline gives CDR1 MNHEY, CDR2 SVGAGI. After removal of 0 bases from V and 7 bases from J, the junction contained 5 bases not matched to a gene. This CDR3 contains 15 residues. The CDR3 nucleotides are TGTGCCAGCAGTTACTCCGACAGGGGGCTCTCTGGCTACACCTTC. It yields the protein CASSYSDRGLSGYTF.

This clone has a count of ten or more. At one of its ends the junction is not consistent with the germline gene, which may arise from a read error. This same CDR3 is encoded by further DNA sequences in the sample. The chain joins TRBV5-1 to TRBJ2-7; D is perhaps TRBD2 (6 bases). CDR3 size: 14 residues. Looked up from germline, CDR1 is SGHRS and CDR2 is YFSETQ. The CDR3 here is CASSDRDSSYEQYF. As DNA, the CDR3 is TGCGCCAGCAGCGACCGGGACTCTTCCTATGAGCAGTACTTC.

At least ten counts were recorded for this clone. The gene calls are TRBV27 and TRBJ2-1; 9 bases align to TRBD2. The V gene end was trimmed by 2 bases and the J gene end by 0 bases; junction bases not matched to a gene: 2. The CDR3 sequence is 16 residues long. Per the germline V gene, CDR1 is MNHEY and CDR2 is SMNVEV (reference sequence). CDR3 protein: CASSLQAGGSYNEQFF. For the CDR3, the DNA is TGTGCCAGCAGTTTACAAGCGGGGGGCTCCTACAATGAGCAGTTCTTC.

This clone was found many times. The rearrangement uses TRBV5-6 and TRBJ2-3; 11 nucleotides match TRBD2. With 4 bases clipped from V and 1 base from J, the junction kept 8 bases outside the gene matches. Germline loops: CDR1 SGHDT, CDR2 YYEEEE. The CDR3 totals 17 residues. The chain's CDR3 is CASSTGGTSGRTDTQYF. Here the CDR3 DNA reads TGTGCCAGCAGCACAGGCGGGACTAGCGGACGCACAGATACGCAGTATTTT.

This clone was detected many times. This chain links TRBV19 with TRBJ2-2; D call uncertain. The V and J ends lost 4 bases and 2 bases respectively, with 5 bases between them. Germline V gene data show CDR1 as LNHDA and CDR2 as SQIVND (reference sequence). This CDR3 is 13 amino acids long. This CDR3 reads CASSNTNTGELFF. The CDR3 coding sequence is TGTGCCAGTAGTAATACTAACACCGGGGAGCTGTTTTTT.